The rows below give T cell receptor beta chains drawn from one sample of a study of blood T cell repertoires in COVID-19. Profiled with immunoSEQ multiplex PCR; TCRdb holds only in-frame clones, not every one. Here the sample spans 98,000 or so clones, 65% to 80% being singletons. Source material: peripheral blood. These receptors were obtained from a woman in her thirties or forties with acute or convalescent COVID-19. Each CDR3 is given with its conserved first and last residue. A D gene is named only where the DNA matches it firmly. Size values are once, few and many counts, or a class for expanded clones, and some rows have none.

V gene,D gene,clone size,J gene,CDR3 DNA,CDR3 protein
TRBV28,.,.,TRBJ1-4,TGTGCCAGCACAAGAGTGCGTGAAAAACTGTTTTTT,CASTRVREKLFF
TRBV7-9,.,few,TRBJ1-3,TGTGCCAGCAGCGTCTACCCGGGAGGCACTGGAAACACCATATATTTT,CASSVYPGGTGNTIYF
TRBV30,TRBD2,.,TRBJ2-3,TGTGCCTGGAGTGATAAGCGGGGGGCAACAGATACGCAGTATTTT,CAWSDKRGATDTQYF
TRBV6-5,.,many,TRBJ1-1,TGTGCCAGCAGTTCTCAGCCTTTGAGGGAAGCTTTCTTT,CASSSQPLREAFF
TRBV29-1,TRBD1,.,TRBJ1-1,TGCAGCGCAGGGGGCTCGGTGAGGGGCACTGAAGCTTTCTTT,CSAGGSVRGTEAFF
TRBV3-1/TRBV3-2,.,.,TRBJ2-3,TGTGCCAGCAGCCGAGGCTTAGTGACAGATACGCAGTATTTT,CASSRGLVTDTQYF
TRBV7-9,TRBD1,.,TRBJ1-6,TGTGCCAGCAGCCAAAGGACAGGGGGCATCTCACCCCTCCACTTT,CASSQRTGGISPLHF
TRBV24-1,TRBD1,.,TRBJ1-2,TGTGCCACCTCAGGGGGGTGGCGCTACACCTTC,CATSGGWRYTF
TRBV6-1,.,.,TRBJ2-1,TGTGCCAGCAGTGGCTTAGGGGGAGGGAGCTCCTACAATGAGCAGTTCTTC,CASSGLGGGSSYNEQFF
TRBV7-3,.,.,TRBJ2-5,TGTGCCAGCAGCTTGAACAAATGGGAGACCCAGTACTTC,CASSLNKWETQYF
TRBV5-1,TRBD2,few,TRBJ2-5,TGCGCCAGCAGCTTGGCTGGCGGGGGGGTGTACCAAGAGACCCAGTACTTC,CASSLAGGGVYQETQYF
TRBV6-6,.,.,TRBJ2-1,TGTGCCAGCAGCCCCGGGACTCCATACAATGAGCAGTTCTTC,CASSPGTPYNEQFF
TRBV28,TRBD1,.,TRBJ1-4,TGTGCCAGCAGTTTACCCAGGGGGCCTGAAAAACTGTTTTTT,CASSLPRGPEKLFF
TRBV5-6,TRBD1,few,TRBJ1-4,TGTGCCAGCAGCTTGTCCGGGACAGGGGGAGAAAAACTGTTTTTT,CASSLSGTGGEKLFF
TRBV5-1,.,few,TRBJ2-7,TGCGCCAGCAGCCCGGAGGGCAGGGTCCACGAGCAGTACTTC,CASSPEGRVHEQYF
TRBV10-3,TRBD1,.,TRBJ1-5,TGTGCCATCAGGGGGGACAGTCCTCTCAATCAGCCCCAGCATTTT,CAIRGDSPLNQPQHF
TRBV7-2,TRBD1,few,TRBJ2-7,TGTGCCAGCAGCTTAGAGGGCAGGGGGCCCTACGAGCAGTACTTC,CASSLEGRGPYEQYF
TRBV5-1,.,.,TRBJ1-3,TGCGCCAGCAGCTTGGAGGAGCTTAGTGTGGACACCATATATTTT,CASSLEELSVDTIYF